This entry features one TCR beta chain sequence. Its target is not known. The source of the sample is a study of post-analysis software for immune sequencing data. Study-wide results and caveats: Controls significantly exceeded multiple sclerosis patients in normalized Chao1 diversity. In patients, roughly five TRBV segments were more frequent than in controls, with TRBV5-6, TRBV5-1 and TRBV20-1 among them.

Unique molecular identifiers featured in each of the TCR beta cDNA libraries. TCRdb re-derived calls from the PCR reads in MiXCR, one entry per CDR3 protein. The sample gives about 500,000 distinct CDR3 sequences, nearly 45% of which show up once; around 10% is in the top ten. This CDR3 is 12 amino acids long. The V end was cut by 2 bases, the J end by 1 base, with 5 bases between. CDR1 is SQVTM and CDR2 is ANQGSEA in the germline V gene. Sequenced: blood. The sequence was obtained from a girl aged 10 to 17 with multiple sclerosis. The chain joins TRBV29-1 to TRBJ1-1; D not resolved. CDR3 region: CSVEYQNTEAFF. For the CDR3, the DNA is TGCAGCGTTGAATACCAGAACACTGAAGCTTTCTTT.